This TCR beta chain comes out of a study of blood T cell repertoires in COVID-19. Study summary: COVID-19 samples collected from the United States, Italy and Spain covered acute and convalescent phases. Sources were T cells, B-cell-depleted T cells, or PBMCs; the material itself was cDNA or gDNA.

Germline V gives CDR1 LGHDT, CDR2 YNNKEL (reference sequence). With 1 base removed from V and 2 bases from J, the gap between germline ends came to 11 bases. This CDR3 has 15 residues. Authors' data handling: Amplification of reference gene primers was used by the study to estimate nucleated cell counts. Data came from immunoSEQ multiplex PCR; TCRdb stores just in-frame clones and leaves some out. That table furnishes V, J and clone size, whereas the DNA furnished D and trimming. The sample records some 250,000 clones, around 87% being singletons. This sequence joins TRBV3-1 (or the pseudogene TRBV3-2) and TRBJ1-1; D is perhaps TRBD1 (5 bases). The clonotype was recovered from a woman aged 70-85 years with active or convalescent COVID-19. The sequenced sample consisted of peripheral blood. CDR3 amino acids: CASSQGRQSNTEAFF. CDR3 nucleotide sequence: TGTGCCAGCAGCCAAGGACGACAGTCTAACACTGAAGCTTTCTTT.